This is a list of T cell receptor beta chains from one sample in a study of control samples from healthy donors and cancer patients. The data were produced by immunoSEQ multiplex PCR, yet TCRdb's version contains in-frame clones alone and is incomplete. The sample lists approximately 150,000 clones, around 94% seen once, with about 14% in the top ten. The sample comprised PBMCs. These receptor sequences come from a man in his sixties with colorectal cancer. Both conserved end residues are part of each CDR3. A D gene is named only where the DNA matches it firmly. Expanded clones are given a class, and other clones once, few, many or no size at all.

j_call d_call v_call clone_size cdr3_aa cdr3_nt
TRBJ2-5 TRBD2 TRBV7-2 - CASSLAGAGGQETQYF TGTGCCAGCAGCTTAGCAGGAGCGGGGGGTCAAGAGACCCAGTACTTC
TRBJ1-6 - TRBV12-3/TRBV12-4 - CASSWATDSPLHF TGTGCCAGCAGTTGGGCTACGGATTCACCCCTCCACTTT
TRBJ2-2 TRBD1 TRBV28 few CASSRPPGQGAGELFF TGTGCCAGCAGCCGACCCCCGGGACAGGGGGCCGGGGAGCTGTTTTTT
TRBJ2-5 - TRBV5-4 - CASSFGAVQETQYF TGTGCCAGCAGCTTTGGCGCGGTTCAAGAGACCCAGTACTTC
TRBJ1-4 - TRBV20-1 - CSASRGLNNEKLFF TGCAGTGCTAGTAGAGGGTTAAACAATGAAAAACTGTTTTTT
TRBJ2-7 - TRBV6-5 - CASSYSRRGPYEQYF TGTGCCAGCAGTTACTCGAGAAGGGGCCCCTACGAGCAGTACTTC
TRBJ2-5 - TRBV19 - CASKAGKRRSGEETQYF TGTGCCAGTAAGGCAGGGAAGAGGCGGTCGGGGGAAGAGACCCAGTACTTC
TRBJ1-1 - TRBV7-9 - CASSLVVGMNTEAFF TGTGCCAGCAGCTTAGTTGTGGGGATGAACACTGAAGCTTTCTTT
TRBJ2-7 - TRBV10-3 - CAISEGPTYEQYF TGTGCCATCAGTGAAGGACCGACCTACGAGCAGTACTTC
TRBJ2-5 TRBD2 TRBV6-1 - CASSELGLAGQETQYF TGTGCCAGCAGCGAACTTGGACTAGCGGGCCAAGAGACCCAGTACTTC
TRBJ1-2 - TRBV5-1 - CASSLETGTNYGYTF TGCGCCAGCAGCTTGGAGACAGGAACCAACTATGGCTACACCTTC
TRBJ2-5 - TRBV20-1 - CSAQETRTQYF TGCAGTGCTCAAGAAACCAGGACCCAGTACTTC
TRBJ1-2 - TRBV6-6 - CASSYGPSLYGYTF TGTGCCAGCAGTTACGGACCGTCACTCTATGGCTACACCTTC
TRBJ1-1 - TRBV5-8 - CASSLAFSNTEAFF TGTGCCAGCAGCTTGGCGTTTTCGAACACTGAAGCTTTCTTT
TRBJ2-3 TRBD2 TRBV9 - CASSVATGLAGTGTQYF TGTGCCAGCAGCGTAGCTACGGGACTAGCGGGGACGGGTACGCAGTATTTT
TRBJ2-4 TRBD2 TRBV10-2 once CASSLAGENIQYF TGCGCCAGTTCCCTAGCGGGGGAAAACATTCAGTACTTC
TRBJ2-5 TRBD1 TRBV14 - CASGQGARETQYF TGTGCCAGCGGACAGGGGGCTCGAGAGACCCAGTACTTC
TRBJ1-2 TRBD1 TRBV6-6 - CASVQGAEDYTF TGTGCCAGCGTACAGGGGGCGGAAGACTACACCTTC
TRBJ1-6 - TRBV2 - CASQSLGRRGISSYNSPLHF TGTGCCAGCCAAAGCCTCGGACGGAGGGGAATTAGCTCCTATAATTCACCCCTCCACTTT
TRBJ2-5 - TRBV28 few CASTRWGAGQETQYF TGTGCCAGCACCCGCTGGGGGGCCGGGCAAGAGACCCAGTACTTC
TRBJ2-3 - TRBV11-2 - CASSFRLVGTDTQYF TGTGCCAGCAGCTTTCGACTAGTAGGGACAGATACGCAGTATTTT
TRBJ2-1 TRBD2 TRBV9 - CASSVEPAGGLGEQFF TGTGCCAGCAGCGTAGAGCCAGCGGGGGGGCTGGGTGAGCAGTTCTTC
TRBJ2-7 TRBD2 TRBV9 - CASSLEGLASEEQYF TGTGCCAGCAGCCTAGAAGGACTAGCGTCAGAGGAGCAGTACTTC
TRBJ1-1 - TRBV6-2/TRBV6-3 - CASSLTSGTEAFF TGTGCCAGCAGTTTAACATCGGGGACTGAAGCTTTCTTT
TRBJ2-5 TRBD2 TRBV10-1 once CASSECRGGHWETQYF TGCGCCAGCAGTGAGTGCCGGGGGGGGCACTGGGAGACCCAGTACTTC
TRBJ2-5 TRBD1 TRBV18 - CASSPPIGQAPKETQYF TGTGCCAGCTCACCACCCATCGGACAGGCGCCCAAAGAGACCCAGTACTTC
TRBJ1-2 - TRBV5-1 - CASSDSPGRIYGYTF TGCGCCAGCAGCGACTCCCCTGGACGGATCTATGGCTACACCTTC
TRBJ1-1 TRBD1 TRBV3-1/TRBV3-2 - CASSPTIEGAMNTEAFF TGTGCCAGCAGCCCGACTATCGAGGGGGCGATGAACACTGAAGCTTTCTTT
TRBJ2-7 - TRBV21-1 once CASSVRLADYEQYF TGTGCCAGCAGCGTACGACTAGCGGACTACGAGCAGTACTTC
TRBJ1-2 - TRBV10-2 - CASSENGQGSGYTF TGCGCCAGCAGTGAGAATGGGCAGGGCAGTGGCTACACCTTC
TRBJ2-7 - TRBV25-1 - CASSEFRGSSYEQYF TGTGCCAGCAGTGAATTTCGGGGAAGCTCCTACGAGCAGTACTTC
TRBJ2-3 TRBD2 TRBV30 - CAWRERGGDTQYF TGTGCCTGGAGGGAGCGGGGTGGAGATACGCAGTATTTT
TRBJ2-5 - TRBV19 - CASTRSPGETQYF TGTGCCAGTACTCGGAGTCCGGGGGAGACCCAGTACTTC
TRBJ1-1 TRBD1 TRBV5-1 - CASSNRGQEGEAFF TGCGCCAGCAGCAACAGGGGGCAGGAGGGTGAAGCTTTCTTT
TRBJ1-1 - TRBV7-2 - CASSSSRVNTEAFF TGTGCCAGCAGCTCTAGCCGGGTGAACACTGAAGCTTTCTTT
TRBJ1-6 TRBD1 TRBV25-1 few CASSLDRGVRNSPLHF TGTGCCAGCAGCCTAGACAGGGGAGTTCGGAATTCACCCCTCCACTTT
TRBJ2-7 - TRBV7-2 - CASSPRSGTIFTYEQYF TGTGCCAGCAGCCCTCGGTCGGGGACAATCTTTACCTACGAGCAGTACTTC